This T cell receptor beta chain was documented in a study of blood T cell repertoires in COVID-19 (dated by TCRdb to 2018 to 2021). Some background on the complete study: Samples from collaborators originated in the United States, Italy and Spain and spanned both the acute and convalescent phases of COVID-19. The material from the prospective study consisted of cDNA or gDNA derived from T cells, B-cell-depleted T cells, or PBMCs. Subjects who had been exposed to COVID-19, were actively infected with it, or had recovered from it provided the deeply sampled blood TCRbeta repertoires that made up the dataset. The repertoires were released in a freely available public database meant as a resource for research on the immune response to SARS-CoV-2. The samples were drawn from the first 160 participants of the ongoing ImmuneRACE study and from 1,254 subjects provided by 6 global collaborators. The sample metadata nearly always contained a de-identified subject ID, COVID-19 status, age in years and sex. HLA class I and class II types, where available, came from metadata supplied by the sample provider rather than from assay-based typing. What the work shows at the level of the full study, not this receptor alone: Clinical and demographic metadata were provided uncurated, with the amount varying by source and participant.

At the junction V is shortened by 5 bases and J by 6 bases, with 8 bases in between. The germline V gene gives CDR1 as SGHVS and CDR2 as FQNEAQ. From the cysteine up to the phenylalanine, the CDR3 has a length of 13 residues. CDR3 DNA only is kept here, 39 bases in frame from base 1. For this clone: What antigen it recognizes has not been identified. The record has no base qualities; no much larger clone is one base away.

The immunoSEQ Assay, a bias-controlled multiplex PCR, was used to amplify TCRbeta CDR3 regions from genomic DNA. The published analysis was carried out like this. Within the assay, amplification of reference gene primers was used to estimate how many nucleated cells each sample contained. To quantify the absolute abundance of each unique TCRbeta CDR3 rearrangement, sequence reads were collapsed and filtered. For each sample, productive Simpson clonality was calculated by taking the square root of Simpson's diversity index across productive rearrangements. Held by TCRdb, this immuneACCESS table contains in-frame sequences only and omits some clones. Under half of the omission traces to an unresolved V gene where checked; the cause of the rest is unknown. That table gives V, J and clone size, and the DNA gave D and trimming. For this sample there are 140,000 to 150,000 clones; more than 75% appear just once. The ten largest clones capture 11% of the sample.

Enrolling through a virtual design, the prospective study's participants ranged in age from roughly 18 to 95 years and lived across 24 United States geographic areas. In the prospective study, participants were assigned to cohorts based on the clinical history participants reported in a screening survey and a study questionnaire. ImmuneRACE Cohort 3 recovered participants were defined by two consecutive negative NP/OP PCR tests, healthcare professional clearance, or symptom resolution. In the prospective study, whole blood, serum and a nasopharyngeal or oropharyngeal swab were collected from each participant by mobile phlebotomists. Prospective study participants could optionally give additional blood draws and questionnaires over an approximately 2-month period. Blood samples from the prospective study were shipped frozen or at room temperature prior to DNA extraction.

The V gene is TRBV7-8 and the J gene is TRBJ1-6, with an unclear D gene assignment. The sequencing input was PBMCs or T cells enriched from blood (not recorded which). The receptor comes from a man aged 55 to 70 who had recovered from COVID-19. The DNA sequence is as follows: TGTGCCAGCAGCCAAAGCCTTAATTCACCCCTCCACTTT. Its protein reads: CASSQSLNSPLHF.